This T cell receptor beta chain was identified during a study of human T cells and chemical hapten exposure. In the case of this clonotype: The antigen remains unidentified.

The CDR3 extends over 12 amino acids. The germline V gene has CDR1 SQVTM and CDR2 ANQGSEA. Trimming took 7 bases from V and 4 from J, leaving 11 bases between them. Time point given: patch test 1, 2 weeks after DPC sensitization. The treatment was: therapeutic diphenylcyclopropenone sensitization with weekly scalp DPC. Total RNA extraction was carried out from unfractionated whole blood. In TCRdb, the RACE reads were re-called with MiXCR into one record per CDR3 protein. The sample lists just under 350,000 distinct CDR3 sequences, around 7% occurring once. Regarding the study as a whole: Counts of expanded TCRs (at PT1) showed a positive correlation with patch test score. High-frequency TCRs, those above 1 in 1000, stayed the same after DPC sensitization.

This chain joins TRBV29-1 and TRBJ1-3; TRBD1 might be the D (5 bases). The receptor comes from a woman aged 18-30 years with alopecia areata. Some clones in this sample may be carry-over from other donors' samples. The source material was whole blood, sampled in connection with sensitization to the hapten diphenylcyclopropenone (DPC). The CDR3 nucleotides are TGCAGCGCGACAGACCGAGGAAACACCATATATTTT. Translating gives CSATDRGNTIYF.